Listed here are 6 T cell receptor beta chains from one sample, sequenced in a study of shared clonotypes between healthy human individuals. Positively selected for CCR7, the CD45RO-negative cells used as naive CD8 cells excluded terminally differentiated effector memory CD45RA+ cells. Data came from immunoSEQ multiplex PCR; TCRdb stores just in-frame clones and leaves some out. This repertoire shows about 870,000 clones, around 92% found once; its top ten account for nearly 25%. Input material: naive CD8+ T cells sorted from blood. These receptors were taken from a man under 40 in good health.

The rearrangement joins TRBV6-5 to TRBJ1-2, with unresolved D. CDR1 is MNHEY and CDR2 is SVGAGI in the germline V gene. CDR3 length: 15 amino acids. Trimming pared 4 bases from V and 3 bases from J, leaving 15 bases between. CDR3 sequence reads: CASSWIEGSDYGYTF. The CDR3 DNA reads TGTGCCAGCAGTTGGATCGAGGGTAGTGACTATGGCTACACCTTC.

The rearrangement links TRBV6-5 to TRBJ1-5; D not resolved. CDR1 and CDR2 from the germline V gene are MNHEY and SVGAGI. The CDR3 has 15 amino acids. V was cut by 6 bases and J by 2 bases, with 14 bases left in between. This CDR3 reads CASRDTIGGNQPQHF. In nucleotides, the CDR3 is TGTGCCAGCAGGGATACGATAGGAGGCAATCAGCCCCAGCATTTT.

V and J are TRBV4-1 and TRBJ2-7, with 7 bases matching TRBD2. The germline gives CDR1 MGHRA, CDR2 YSYEKL. The CDR3 is made up of 16 amino acids. Trimming at V came to 3 bases and at J to 0 bases, leaving 8 bases not matched to a gene. DNA for the CDR3: TGCGCCAGCAGCCAGGGGCTAGCGGAAAGCTCCTACGAGCAGTACTTC. As protein: CASSQGLAESSYEQYF.

This sequence joins TRBV29-1 and TRBJ2-7, with unresolved D. This CDR3 spans 14 amino acids. V shed 0 bases and J shed 3 bases, with 12 bases lying between them. Germline CDR1 SQVTM, CDR2 ANQGSEA. This CDR3 reads CSVEDPELGYEQYF. The CDR3 DNA reads as TGCAGCGTTGAAGATCCGGAGTTGGGCTACGAGCAGTACTTC.

J is TRBJ2-7 and V is TRBV5-4; possibly TRBD2 for D (5 bases). In germline, CDR1 is SGHNT, CDR2 YYREEE (reference sequence). V lost 3 bases and J 2 bases, leaving 9 bases between the germline ends. The CDR3 length is 13 residues. CDR3 sequence (DNA): TGTGCCAGCAGCTCCGGGGTCGCCTACGAGCAGTACTTC. Residues: CASSSGVAYEQYF.

The CDR3 bases are TGTGCCAGCGGACCGACATCACTCTACGAGCAGTACTTC. Encoded protein: CASGPTSLYEQYF. This chain connects TRBV27 to TRBJ2-7; no clear D. CDR1 and CDR2 (germline): MNHEY, SMNVEV (reference sequence). V was clipped by 8 bases and J by 3 bases, with 14 bases between them. The CDR3 totals 13 residues.